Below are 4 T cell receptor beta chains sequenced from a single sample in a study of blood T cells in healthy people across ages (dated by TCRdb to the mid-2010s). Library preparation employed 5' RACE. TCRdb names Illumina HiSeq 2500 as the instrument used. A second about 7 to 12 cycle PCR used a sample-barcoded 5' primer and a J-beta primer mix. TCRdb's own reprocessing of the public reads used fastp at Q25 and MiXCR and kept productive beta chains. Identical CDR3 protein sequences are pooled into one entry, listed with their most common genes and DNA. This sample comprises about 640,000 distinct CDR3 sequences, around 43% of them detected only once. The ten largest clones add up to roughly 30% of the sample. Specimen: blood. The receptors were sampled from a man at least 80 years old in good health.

The CDR3 region is CAISPGLHEQYF. The CDR3 DNA follows: TGTGCCATCAGTCCAGGGCTCCACGAGCAGTACTTC. The rearrangement joins TRBV10-3 to TRBJ2-7, with D possibly being TRBD1 (5 bases). The CDR3 loop spans 12 amino acids. The germline V gene has CDR1 ENHRY and CDR2 SYGVKD. Deletions cut 5 bases from V and 5 bases from J, with 10 bases between.

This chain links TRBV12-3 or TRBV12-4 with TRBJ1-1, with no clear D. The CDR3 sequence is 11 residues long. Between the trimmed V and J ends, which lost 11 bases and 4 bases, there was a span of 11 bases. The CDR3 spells CACARVTEAFF. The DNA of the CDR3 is TGTGCCTGCGCCCGCGTCACTGAAGCTTTCTTT.

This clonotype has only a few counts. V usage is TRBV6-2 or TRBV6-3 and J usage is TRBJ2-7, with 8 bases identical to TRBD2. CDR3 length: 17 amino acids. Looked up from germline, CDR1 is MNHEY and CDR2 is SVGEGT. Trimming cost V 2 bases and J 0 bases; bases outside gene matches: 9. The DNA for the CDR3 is TGTGCCAGCAGTTACGGCTCGGCTAGCGGGTTCTCCTACGAGCAGTACTTC. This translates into CASSYGSASGFSYEQYF.

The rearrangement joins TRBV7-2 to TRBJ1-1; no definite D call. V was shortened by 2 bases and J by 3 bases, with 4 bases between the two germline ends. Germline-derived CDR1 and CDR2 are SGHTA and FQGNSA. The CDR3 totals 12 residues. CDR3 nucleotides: TGTGCCAGCAGCTTATCTTACACTGAAGCTTTCTTT. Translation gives CASSLSYTEAFF.